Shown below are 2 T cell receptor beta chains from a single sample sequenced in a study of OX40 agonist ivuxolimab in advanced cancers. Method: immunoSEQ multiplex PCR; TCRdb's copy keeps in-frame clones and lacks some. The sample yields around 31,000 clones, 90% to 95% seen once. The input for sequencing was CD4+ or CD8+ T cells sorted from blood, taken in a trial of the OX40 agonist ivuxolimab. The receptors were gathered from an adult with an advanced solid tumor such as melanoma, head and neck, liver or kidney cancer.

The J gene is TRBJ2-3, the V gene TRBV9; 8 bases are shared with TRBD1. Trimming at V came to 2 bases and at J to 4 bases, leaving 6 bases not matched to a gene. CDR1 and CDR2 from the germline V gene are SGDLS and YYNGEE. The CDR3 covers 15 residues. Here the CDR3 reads CASSVWGQAPDTQYF. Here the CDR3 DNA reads TGTGCCAGCAGCGTCTGGGGACAGGCTCCAGATACGCAGTATTTT.

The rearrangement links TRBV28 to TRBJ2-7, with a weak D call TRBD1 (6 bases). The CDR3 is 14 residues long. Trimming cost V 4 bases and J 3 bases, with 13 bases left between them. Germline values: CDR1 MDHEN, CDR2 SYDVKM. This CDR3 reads CASSSVGTYYEQYF. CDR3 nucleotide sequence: TGTGCCAGCAGTTCCGTAGGGACATACTACGAGCAGTACTTC. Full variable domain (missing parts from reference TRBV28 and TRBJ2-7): DVKVTQSSRYLVKRTGEKVFLECVQDMDHENMFWYRQDPGLGLRLIYFSYDVKMKEKGDIPEGYSVSREKKERFSLILESASTNQTSMYLCASSSVGTYYEQYFGPGTRLTVT.